Reported below is one T cell receptor beta chain. This entry comes from a study of neoadjuvant nivolumab and ipilimumab in lung cancer. The data were produced by immunoSEQ multiplex PCR, yet TCRdb's version contains in-frame clones alone and is incomplete. This table has 7,000 to 9,000 clones, around 85% appearing once. The CDR3 has 13 amino acids. Between the trimmed V and J ends, which lost 0 bases and 6 bases, there was a span of 6 bases. CDR1 is KGHSH and CDR2 is LQKENI in the germline V gene. The input for sequencing was tumor tissue, taken after neoadjuvant nivolumab, alone or with ipilimumab, at or shortly before surgery. The genes are TRBV18 and TRBJ1-5, with D unclear. This TCR was sampled from an adult with non-small cell lung cancer. CDR3 sequence: CASSPPGSQPQHF. Written as DNA, the CDR3 is TGTGCCAGCTCACCACCCGGGTCTCAGCCCCAGCATTTT.